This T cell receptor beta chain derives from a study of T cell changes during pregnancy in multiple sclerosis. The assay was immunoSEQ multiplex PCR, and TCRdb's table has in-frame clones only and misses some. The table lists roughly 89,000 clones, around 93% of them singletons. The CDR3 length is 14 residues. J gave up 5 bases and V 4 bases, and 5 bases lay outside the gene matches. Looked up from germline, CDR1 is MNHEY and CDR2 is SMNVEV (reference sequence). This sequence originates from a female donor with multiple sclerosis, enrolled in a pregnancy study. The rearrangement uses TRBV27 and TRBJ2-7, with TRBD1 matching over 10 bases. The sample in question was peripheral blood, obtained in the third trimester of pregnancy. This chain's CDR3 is CASSSDRGWDEQYF. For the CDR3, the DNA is TGTGCCAGCAGTTCGGACAGGGGGTGGGACGAGCAGTACTTC.